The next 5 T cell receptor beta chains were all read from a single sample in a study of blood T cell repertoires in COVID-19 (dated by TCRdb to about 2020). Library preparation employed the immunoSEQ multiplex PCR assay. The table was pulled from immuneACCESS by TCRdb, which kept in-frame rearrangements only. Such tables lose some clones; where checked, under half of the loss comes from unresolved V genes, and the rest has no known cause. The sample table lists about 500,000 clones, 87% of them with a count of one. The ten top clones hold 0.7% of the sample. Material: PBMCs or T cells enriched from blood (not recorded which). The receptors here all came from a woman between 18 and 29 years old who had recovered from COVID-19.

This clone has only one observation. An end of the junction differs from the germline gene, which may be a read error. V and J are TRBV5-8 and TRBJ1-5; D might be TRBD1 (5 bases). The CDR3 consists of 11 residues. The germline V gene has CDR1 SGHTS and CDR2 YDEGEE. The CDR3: CASSSGRGLIF. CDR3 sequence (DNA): TGTGCCAGCAGCTCGGGCCGGGGACTGATTTTT. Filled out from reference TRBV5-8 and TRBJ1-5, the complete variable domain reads EAGVTQSPTHLIKTRGQQATLRCSPISGHTSVYWYQQALGLGLQFLLWYDEGEERNRGNFPPRFSGRQFPNYSSELNVNALELEDSALYLCASSSGRGLIFGDGTRLSIL.

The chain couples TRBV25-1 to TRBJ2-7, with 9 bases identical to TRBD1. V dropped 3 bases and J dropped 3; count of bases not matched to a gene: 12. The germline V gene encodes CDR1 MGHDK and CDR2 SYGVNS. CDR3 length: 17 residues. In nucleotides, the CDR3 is TGTGCCAGCAGTGACCACTCCGGAACAGGGGGCCGCTACGAGCAGTACTTC. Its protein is CASSDHSGTGGRYEQYF.

CDR3 loop: CASNSKKSSYNSPLHF. DNA for the CDR3: TGTGCCAGTAATAGTAAAAAGAGCTCCTATAATTCACCCCTCCACTTT. The chain links TRBV19 to TRBJ1-6; no firm D call. This CDR3 has 16 amino acids. Trimming pared 7 bases from V and 0 bases from J, leaving 13 bases between. Looked up from germline, CDR1 is LNHDA and CDR2 is SQIVND (reference sequence).

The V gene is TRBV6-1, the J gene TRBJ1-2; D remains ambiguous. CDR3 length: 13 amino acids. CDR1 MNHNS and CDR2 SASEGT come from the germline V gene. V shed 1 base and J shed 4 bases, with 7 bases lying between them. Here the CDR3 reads CASSEVGSYGYTF. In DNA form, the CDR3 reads TGTGCCAGCAGTGAAGTTGGCAGCTATGGCTACACCTTC.

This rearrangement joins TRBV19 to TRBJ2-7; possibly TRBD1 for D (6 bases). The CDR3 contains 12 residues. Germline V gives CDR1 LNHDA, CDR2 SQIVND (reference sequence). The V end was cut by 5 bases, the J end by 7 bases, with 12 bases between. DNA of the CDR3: TGTGCCAGTAGTGTTGGTCAGGGGGAGCAGTACTTC. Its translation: CASSVGQGEQYF.